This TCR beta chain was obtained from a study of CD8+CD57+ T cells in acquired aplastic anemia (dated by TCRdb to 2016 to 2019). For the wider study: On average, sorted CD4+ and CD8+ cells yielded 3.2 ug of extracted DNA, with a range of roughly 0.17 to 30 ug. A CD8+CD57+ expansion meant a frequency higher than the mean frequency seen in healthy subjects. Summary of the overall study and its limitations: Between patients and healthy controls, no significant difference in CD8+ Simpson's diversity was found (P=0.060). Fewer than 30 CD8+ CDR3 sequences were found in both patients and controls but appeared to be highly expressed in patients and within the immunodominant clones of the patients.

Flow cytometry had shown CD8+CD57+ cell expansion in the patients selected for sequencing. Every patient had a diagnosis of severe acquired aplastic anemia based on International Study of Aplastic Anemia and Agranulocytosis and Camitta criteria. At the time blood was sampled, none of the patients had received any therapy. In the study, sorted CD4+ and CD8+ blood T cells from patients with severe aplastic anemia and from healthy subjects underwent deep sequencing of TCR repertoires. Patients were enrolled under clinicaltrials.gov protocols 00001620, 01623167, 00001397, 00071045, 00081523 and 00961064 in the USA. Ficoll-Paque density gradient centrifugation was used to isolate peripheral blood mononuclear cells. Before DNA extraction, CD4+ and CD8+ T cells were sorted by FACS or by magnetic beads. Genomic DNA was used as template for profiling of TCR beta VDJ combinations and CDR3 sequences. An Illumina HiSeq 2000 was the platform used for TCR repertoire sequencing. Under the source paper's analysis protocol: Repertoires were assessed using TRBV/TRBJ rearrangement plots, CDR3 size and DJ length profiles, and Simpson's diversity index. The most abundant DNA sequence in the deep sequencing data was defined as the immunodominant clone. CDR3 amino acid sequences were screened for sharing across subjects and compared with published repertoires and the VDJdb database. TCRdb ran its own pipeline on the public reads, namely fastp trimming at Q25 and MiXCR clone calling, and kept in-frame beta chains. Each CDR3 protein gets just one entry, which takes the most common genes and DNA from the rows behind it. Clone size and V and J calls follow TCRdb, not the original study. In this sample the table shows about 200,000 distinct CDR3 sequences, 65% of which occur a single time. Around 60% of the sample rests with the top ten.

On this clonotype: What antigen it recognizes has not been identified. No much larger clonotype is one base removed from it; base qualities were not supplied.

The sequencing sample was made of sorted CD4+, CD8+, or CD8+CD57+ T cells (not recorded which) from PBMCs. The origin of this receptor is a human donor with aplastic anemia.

The CDR3 sequence is CSVGGGTYEQYF. The DNA is TGCAGCGTTGGGGGCGGGACCTACGAGCAGTACTTC. The rearrangement combines TRBV29-1 with TRBJ2-7, with TRBD2 as a weak D call on 6 bases. CDR1 and CDR2 are drawn from the germline V gene: SQVTM, ANQGSEA. Its CDR3 holds 12 amino acids, cysteine through phenylalanine. The DNA shown is the 36-base CDR3, in frame from base 1. Between the V and J ends, shortened by 4 bases and 2 bases respectively, the junction contains 9 bases.